This T cell receptor (beta chain) derives from a study of T cell changes during pregnancy in multiple sclerosis. Here immunoSEQ multiplex PCR was the method, and the copy in TCRdb shows in-frame clones only, minus some. The data contain about 57,000 clones, approximately 92% of them seen just once; the ten biggest clones take up around 0.4%. This clone showed up just once. The junction had 4 bases not matched to a gene; V was cut back by 3 bases and J by 0 bases. CDR1 MDHEN and CDR2 SYDVKM come from the germline V gene. The CDR3 totals 15 residues. The chain links TRBV28 to TRBJ1-1, with 7 nucleotides matching TRBD1. The sample in question was CD4+ T cells from peripheral blood mononuclear cells, obtained before pregnancy. The source is a female donor with multiple sclerosis, enrolled in a pregnancy study. This CDR3 reads CASSFTGQVNTEAFF. The CDR3 nucleotides are TGTGCCAGCAGTTTCACAGGACAGGTGAACACTGAAGCTTTCTTT. The complete variable domain, with remaining parts taken from reference TRBV28 and TRBJ1-1, reads DVKVTQSSRYLVKRTGEKVFLECVQDMDHENMFWYRQDPGLGLRLIYFSYDVKMKEKGDIPEGYSVSREKKERFSLILESASTNQTSMYLCASSFTGQVNTEAFFGQGTRLTVV.